The sequence of this T cell receptor beta chain was determined in a study of low-dose radiotherapy and immunotherapy resistance in tumors. Germline-derived CDR1 and CDR2 are MNHEY and SVGEGT. Losses at the gene ends were 5 bases for V and 7 bases for J; bases not matched to a gene: 10. CDR3 size: 15 residues. cDNA synthesis used a TRAV/TRBV-specific primer set for both chains. The PCR that amplified TCRs ran for approximately 18 cycles, relying on a constant-region primer and a V-primer adapter. Via MiXCR, TCRdb re-called the reads, giving one row per CDR3 protein. The top ten clones hold less than 8.5% of a sample with roughly 14,000 distinct CDR3 sequences, 60% of them seen once. Donors received a regimen that comprised nivolumab, ipilimumab, aspirin, low-dose cyclophosphamide and low-dose radiotherapy.

This clonotype originated in a human donor with advanced metastatic prostate, ovarian, gallbladder or colorectal cancer (not recorded which). This table probably holds off-target reads from a library built for another chain. The gene calls are TRBV6-2 or TRBV6-3 and TRBJ2-7, with 11 bases that match TRBD1. In nucleotides, the CDR3 is TGTGCCAGCAGTGAGGACAGGGGGCCGTCTCGGGAGCAGTACTTC. It codes for CASSEDRGPSREQYF.